This T cell receptor (beta chain) was sequenced during a study of shared clonotypes between healthy human individuals. Study summary: Each donor had three CD4 naive, three CD4 memory, two CD8 naive and one CD8 memory plate.

Germline lookup yields CDR1 SEHNR and CDR2 FQNEAQ (reference sequence). J gave up 1 base and V 5 bases, and 1 base lay outside the gene matches. The length of the CDR3 is 13 residues. Notes on this clone: Its target is unknown.

Libraries were prepared by immunoSEQ multiplex PCR; TCRdb keeps only in-frame clonotypes and omits some of them. The sample shows around 1.4 million clones, approximately 98.5% of them seen only once. The study, taken as a whole, reports: Large depth notwithstanding, sorted-subset sequencing proved incomplete by rarefaction. Naive CD4 clonotypes were shared across several donors at roughly 5.3%. Sample collection involved blood only; tissue repertoires are likely different.

The clonotype originates from a man under 40 in good health. The specimen sequenced was naive CD4+ T cells sorted from blood. Sample subset: CD45RA+ positively selected. This chain uses TRBV7-9 with TRBJ1-1, with 7 positions matching TRBD1. In DNA, the CDR3 is TGTGCCAGCAGCGGACAGGAGAACACTGAAGCTTTCTTT. It encodes CASSGQENTEAFF. The variable domain in full, completed from reference TRBV7-9 and TRBJ1-1, reads DTGVSQNPRHKITKRGQNVTFRCDPISEHNRLYWYRQTLGQGPEFLTYFQNEAQLEKSRLLSDRFSAERPKGSFSTLEIQRTEQGDSAMYLCASSGQENTEAFFGQGTRLTVV.